The 11 T cell receptor beta chains below all came from one sample that was sequenced in a study of CD8 T cells in Susac syndrome. RNA amounts of about 0.45 to 1 ug underwent reverse transcription with random hexamers. Each CDR3 protein gets one entry after TCRdb re-called the immunoSEQ multiplex PCR reads with MiXCR. In the table there are about 130,000 distinct CDR3 sequences, about 90% of which are singletons. Sequencing used CD8+ T cells from PBMCs. The receptors come from a human donor with multiple sclerosis.

V and J are TRBV29-1 and TRBJ2-2; 12 nucleotides match TRBD2. The ends lost 6 bases at V and 4 bases at J; junction bases unmatched: 12. The CDR3 covers 17 residues. The V gene's germline CDR1 is SQVTM and CDR2 ANQGSEA. CDR3 amino acids: CSVGPGLAGTGTGELFF. The CDR3 bases are TGCAGCGTCGGACCGGGACTAGCGGGTACGGGCACCGGGGAGCTGTTTTTT.

V gene TRBV10-3 combines with J gene TRBJ2-3; D may be TRBD1 (5 bases). V was shortened by 5 bases and J by 9 bases, with 21 bases between the two germline ends. The CDR3 extends over 15 amino acids. Germline-derived CDR1 and CDR2 are ENHRY and SYGVKD. For the CDR3, the DNA is TGTGCCATCAGTCAGGACCCGCTAGGGGATGGGACGCAGTATTTT. Translated, it gives CAISQDPLGDGTQYF.

The V and J genes are TRBV30 and TRBJ2-1, with a weak D call TRBD2 (6 bases). Trimming cost V 2 bases and J 6 bases, with 8 bases left between them. CDR3 length: 12 amino acids. Germline CDR1 GTSNPN, CDR2 SVGIG (reference sequence). The CDR3 loop reads CAWSLGGNEQFF. As DNA, the CDR3 is TGTGCCTGGAGTTTGGGAGGCAATGAGCAGTTCTTC.

The chain couples TRBV6-1 to TRBJ2-5; TRBD1 might be the D (5 bases). The CDR3 is made up of 18 amino acids. Trimming pared 7 bases from V and 1 base from J, leaving 25 bases between. Germline V gives CDR1 MNHNS, CDR2 SASEGT. The DNA for the CDR3 is TGTGCCAGCACAGGAAGGGGCATTTCAGAACCTCCCCAAGAGACCCAGTACTTC. This sequence encodes CASTGRGISEPPQETQYF.

This clonotype was detected a few times. In DNA, the CDR3 is TGTGCCAGCAGTTGGGTGGGGGCAGATACGCAGTATTTT. It codes for CASSWVGADTQYF. The chain couples TRBV6-5 to TRBJ2-3, with D possibly called TRBD1 or TRBD2 (5 bases each). There are 13 residues in the CDR3. Germline V gives CDR1 MNHEY, CDR2 SVGAGI. V lost 4 bases and J lost 4, with 9 bases in between.

The rearrangement links TRBV24-1 to TRBJ1-2; unclear D gene. The CDR3 length is 15 residues. The germline CDR1 and CDR2 sequences are KGHDR and SFDVKD. Trimming took off 5 bases at V and 1 base at J, with 13 bases between the two ends. CDR3 residues: CATSVPPTFNYGYTF. As DNA, the CDR3 is TGTGCCACCAGTGTTCCCCCGACCTTTAACTATGGCTACACCTTC.

This sequence joins TRBV29-1 and TRBJ2-3; D unclear. CDR3 size: 10 residues. V dropped 8 bases and J dropped 6 bases, with 9 bases sitting between them. CDR1 SQVTM and CDR2 ANQGSEA come from the germline V gene. CDR3 in DNA: TGCAGCCCCCAGTTGGATACGCAGTATTTT. Its translation is CSPQLDTQYF.

This chain uses TRBV10-3 with TRBJ2-7, with D perhaps matching TRBD2 (5 bases). Germline V lookup: CDR1 ENHRY, CDR2 SYGVKD. This CDR3 is built from 13 residues. The V end was cut by 2 bases, the J end by 3 bases, with 8 bases between. The CDR3 is CAISEADFYEQYF. CDR3 DNA: TGTGCCATCAGTGAGGCGGACTTCTACGAGCAGTACTTC.

This sequence joins TRBV7-3 and TRBJ2-5, with D possibly TRBD1 on 6 matching bases. V was trimmed by 5 bases and J by 5 bases, leaving 18 bases between them. This CDR3 is built from 15 residues. Germline V CDR1 and CDR2: SGHTA, FQGTGA. The CDR3 sequence is CASSLGQGLGETQYF. The CDR3 nucleotides read TGTGCCAGCAGCCTCGGCCAGGGGCTTGGGGAGACCCAGTACTTC.

The chain employs TRBV6-5 and TRBJ2-5; D is possibly TRBD2 (6 bases). Germline values: CDR1 MNHEY, CDR2 SVGAGI. This CDR3 has 11 amino acids. V lost 5 bases and J lost 5, with 6 bases in between. CDR3 protein: CASSGGETQYF. The CDR3 region has the DNA TGTGCCAGCAGTGGGGGGGAGACCCAGTACTTC.

The V call is TRBV6-5, the J call TRBJ2-3; D uncertain. The CDR3 sequence is 15 residues long. Germline values: CDR1 MNHEY, CDR2 SVGAGI. V was trimmed by 6 bases and J by 2 bases, leaving 15 bases between them. The CDR3 nucleotides read TGTGCCAGCAGGGCATTCGGCTTTGCCACAGATACGCAGTATTTT. Amino acid sequence: CASRAFGFATDTQYF.